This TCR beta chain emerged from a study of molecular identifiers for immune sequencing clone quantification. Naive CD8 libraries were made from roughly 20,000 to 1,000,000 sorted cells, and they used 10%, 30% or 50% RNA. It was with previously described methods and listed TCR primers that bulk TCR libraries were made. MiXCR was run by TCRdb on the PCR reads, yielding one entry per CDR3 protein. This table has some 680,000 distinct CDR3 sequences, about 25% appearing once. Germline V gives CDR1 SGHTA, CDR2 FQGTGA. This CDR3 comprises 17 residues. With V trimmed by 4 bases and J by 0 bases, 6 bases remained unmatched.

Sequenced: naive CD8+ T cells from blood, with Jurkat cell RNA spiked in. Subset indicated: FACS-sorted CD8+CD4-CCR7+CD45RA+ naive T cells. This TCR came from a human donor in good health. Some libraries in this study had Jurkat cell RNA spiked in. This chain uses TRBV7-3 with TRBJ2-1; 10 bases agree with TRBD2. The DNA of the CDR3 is TGTGCCAGCAGCTCTATGACTAGCGGGTCCTCCTACAATGAGCAGTTCTTC. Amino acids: CASSSMTSGSSYNEQFF.